The rows below give T cell receptor beta chains drawn from one sample of a study of T-cell reconstitution after alpha-beta-depleted transplantation in children. MiXCR, applied by TCRdb to the PCR reads, yields one record per CDR3 protein. Here the sample spans some 75,000 distinct CDR3 sequences, approximately 7.4% being singletons. Sequences were derived from PBMCs from the stem cell graft donor, sampled from the stem cell graft. The receptors shown here come from a human donor who donated a stem cell graft to a child with acute lymphoblastic leukemia. Both conserved end residues are part of each CDR3. Fields, in order: clone size, J gene, D gene, V gene, CDR3 DNA, CDR3 protein. A D gene is named only where the DNA matches it firmly. Size tells how often a clone was seen (once, few, many) or the class of an expanded clone, and some rows leave it out.

size: many
J: TRBJ1-2
D: -
V: TRBV3-1
DNA: TGTGCCAGCAGCAACCGGGCCGACTATGGCTACACCTTC
CDR3: CASSNRADYGYTF

size: many
J: TRBJ1-3
D: -
V: TRBV18
DNA: TGTGCCAGCTCACCTGGCAGGGCCACTGGAAACACCATATATTTT
CDR3: CASSPGRATGNTIYF

size: many
J: TRBJ1-1
D: -
V: TRBV12-3/TRBV12-4
DNA: TGTGCCAGCATTTCCCAAGGGATGAACACTGAAGCTTTCTTT
CDR3: CASISQGMNTEAFF

size: -
J: TRBJ1-6
D: TRBD1
V: TRBV6-5
DNA: TGTGCCAGCAGTTCACAGGGGAATTCACCCCTCCACTTT
CDR3: CASSSQGNSPLHF

size: many
J: TRBJ2-7
D: TRBD1
V: TRBV5-6
DNA: TGTGCCAGCAGCCCGGGGACAGCTACGAGGGAGCAGTACTTC
CDR3: CASSPGTATREQYF

size: few
J: TRBJ2-1
D: TRBD2
V: TRBV7-6
DNA: TGTGCCAGCAGCCCCGCGGGACTAGCGGGACCCTCGCGGGGCTACAATGAGCAGTTCTTC
CDR3: CASSPAGLAGPSRGYNEQFF

size: many
J: TRBJ2-3
D: -
V: TRBV7-2
DNA: TGTGCCAGCTCGAACAAGCCCTCTAGCACAGATACGCAGTATTTT
CDR3: CASSNKPSSTDTQYF

size: -
J: TRBJ1-4
D: -
V: TRBV5-1
DNA: TGCGCCAGCAGCTTTGGAGAGACAAAAGGAGAAAAACTGTTTTTT
CDR3: CASSFGETKGEKLFF

size: many
J: TRBJ2-1
D: TRBD2
V: TRBV4-3
DNA: TGCGCCAGCAGCCAAGCGGCGGGGGGGAGCTCCTACAATGAGCAGTTCTTC
CDR3: CASSQAAGGSSYNEQFF

size: many
J: TRBJ2-3
D: TRBD2
V: TRBV4-2
DNA: TGTGCCAGCAGCCAAATGGCGGGAGGCTTCACAGATACGCAGTATTTT
CDR3: CASSQMAGGFTDTQYF

size: many
J: TRBJ1-1
D: -
V: TRBV7-8
DNA: TGTGCCAGCAGCTACCCCCCGAGCGGGGGGACTGAAGCTTTCTTT
CDR3: CASSYPPSGGTEAFF

size: many
J: TRBJ1-2
D: -
V: TRBV20-1
DNA: TGCAGTGCTAGAGATCGTGGGGGCGGGGGCTACACCTTC
CDR3: CSARDRGGGGYTF

size: -
J: TRBJ2-7
D: -
V: TRBV5-1
DNA: TGCGCCAGCAGCTTGGACGCCTTGGGAGAGCAGTACTTC
CDR3: CASSLDALGEQYF

size: many
J: TRBJ2-3
D: TRBD1
V: TRBV29-1
DNA: TGCAGCGTTGGTGGTGGGACAGGCGCGACAGATACGCAGTATTTT
CDR3: CSVGGGTGATDTQYF

size: -
J: TRBJ1-4
D: TRBD1
V: TRBV27
DNA: TGTGCCAGCAGTTTTTGGGGACAGGGGGCAACTAATGAAAAACTGTTTTTT
CDR3: CASSFWGQGATNEKLFF

size: many
J: TRBJ1-3
D: -
V: TRBV3-2
DNA: TGTGCCAGCAGCCGGCAGGGGGGAGTACTTGGAAACACCATATATTTT
CDR3: CASSRQGGVLGNTIYF

size: many
J: TRBJ2-7
D: TRBD2
V: TRBV4-2
DNA: TGTGCCAGCAGCCAAGGTCCAGCGGGGGGCTACGAGCAGTACTTC
CDR3: CASSQGPAGGYEQYF

size: few
J: TRBJ2-2
D: -
V: TRBV19
DNA: TGTGCCAGTAGTATCTCCGGCGGATTGGCCGGGGAGCTGTTTTTT
CDR3: CASSISGGLAGELFF

size: many
J: TRBJ2-5
D: -
V: TRBV7-2
DNA: TGTGCCAGCAGCAGGCCCCGCGAGACCCAGTACTTC
CDR3: CASSRPRETQYF

size: -
J: TRBJ2-7
D: -
V: TRBV10-3
DNA: TGTGCCATCAGTGAGCGAGGGGACAACGAGCAGTACTTC
CDR3: CAISERGDNEQYF

size: many
J: TRBJ2-2
D: TRBD2
V: TRBV12-3/TRBV12-4
DNA: TGTGCCAGCAGCCAACTAGCGGGGGGGGGAAGCGGGGAGCTGTTTTTT
CDR3: CASSQLAGGGSGELFF

size: -
J: TRBJ1-1
D: -
V: TRBV28
DNA: TGTGCCAGCAGTTTATCATGGACGGCTAACACTGAAGCTTTCTTT
CDR3: CASSLSWTANTEAFF

size: many
J: TRBJ2-7
D: -
V: TRBV20-1
DNA: TGCAGTGCTGGTACCGGGATCTCCTACGAGCAGTACTTC
CDR3: CSAGTGISYEQYF

size: many
J: TRBJ2-7
D: TRBD1
V: TRBV4-2
DNA: TGTGCCAGCAGCCAGGATCCGGGACAGGGATCTGACGAGCAGTACTTC
CDR3: CASSQDPGQGSDEQYF

size: many
J: TRBJ2-1
D: -
V: TRBV6-2/TRBV6-3
DNA: TGTGCCAGCAGTTTACTATCCCCTTCGAGCTCCTACAATGAGCAGTTCTTC
CDR3: CASSLLSPSSSYNEQFF

size: few
J: TRBJ2-7
D: TRBD2
V: TRBV12-3/TRBV12-4
DNA: TGTGCCAGCAGACATAGCGGGGGGCCTAACTATGAGCAGTACTTC
CDR3: CASRHSGGPNYEQYF

size: few
J: TRBJ1-2
D: -
V: TRBV6-1
DNA: TGTGCCAGCAGTCGGACAGTCGACTATGGCTACACCTTC
CDR3: CASSRTVDYGYTF